This T cell receptor beta chain was observed in a study of blood T cells in healthy people across ages. Regarding the study as a whole: Possibly confounding the expanded clonotype changes was the fact that donor CMV status was unknown. Measured against age, TCR beta diversity per million T cells decreased in a roughly linear manner.

It was with a sample-barcoded 5' primer and a J-beta primer mix that a second PCR of roughly 6 to 12 cycles was run. Each of the cDNA molecules was tagged by a template-switch adaptor with 12 random nucleotides. At least 2.5 million CDR3-containing paired-end reads were obtained per sample. TCRdb re-called the 5' RACE reads through MiXCR, storing one row per CDR3 protein. Of about 780,000 distinct CDR3 sequences detected, about 42% appear once; the ten largest clones hold 15% to 20%. Comments on this clonotype: The antigen remains unidentified.

This sequence originates from a man aged 80 or over in good health. Sequenced material: blood.

The CDR3 DNA reads TGTGCCAGCTTGGGACTAGCGGTAGAGACCCGGTTCTTC. Residues: CASLGLAVETRFF. This sequence joins TRBV12-3 or TRBV12-4 and TRBJ2-1; 11 positions agree with TRBD2. The CDR3 sequence is 13 residues long. J was trimmed by 15 bases and V by 8 bases; bases with no gene match: 12.